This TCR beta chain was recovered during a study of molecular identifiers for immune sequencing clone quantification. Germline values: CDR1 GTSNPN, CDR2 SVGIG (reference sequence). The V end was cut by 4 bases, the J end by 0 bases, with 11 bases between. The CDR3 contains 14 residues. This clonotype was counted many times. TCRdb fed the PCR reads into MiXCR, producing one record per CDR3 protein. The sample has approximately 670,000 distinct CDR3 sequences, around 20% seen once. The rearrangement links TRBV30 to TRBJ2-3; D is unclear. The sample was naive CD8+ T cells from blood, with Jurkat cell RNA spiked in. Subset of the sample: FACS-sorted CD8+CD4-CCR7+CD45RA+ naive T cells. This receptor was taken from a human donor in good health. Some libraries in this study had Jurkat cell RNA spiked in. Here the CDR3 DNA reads TGTGCCTGGAAGGGTGCCACAAGCACAGATACGCAGTATTTT. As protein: CAWKGATSTDTQYF.